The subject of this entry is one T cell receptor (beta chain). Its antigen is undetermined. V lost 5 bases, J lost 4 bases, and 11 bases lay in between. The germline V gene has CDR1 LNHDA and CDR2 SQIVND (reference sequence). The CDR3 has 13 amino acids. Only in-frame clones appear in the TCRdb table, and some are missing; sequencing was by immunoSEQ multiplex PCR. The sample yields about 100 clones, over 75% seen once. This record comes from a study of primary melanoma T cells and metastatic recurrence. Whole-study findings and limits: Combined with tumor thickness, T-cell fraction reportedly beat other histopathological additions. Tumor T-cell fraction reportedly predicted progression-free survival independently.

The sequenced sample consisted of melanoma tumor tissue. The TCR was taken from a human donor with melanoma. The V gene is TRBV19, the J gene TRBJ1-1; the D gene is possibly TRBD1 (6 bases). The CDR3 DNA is TGTGCCAGTAGTCTCGGGACACCCACTGAAGCTTTCTTT. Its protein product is CASSLGTPTEAFF.